Listed below are T cell receptor beta chains from one sample, sequenced in a study of blood T cell repertoires in COVID-19. This table comes from immunoSEQ multiplex PCR, and its TCRdb copy is limited to in-frame clones, with some not included. The data contain roughly 200,000 clones, more than 70% of them singletons. Sample: peripheral blood. The receptors shown here come from a woman in her thirties or forties who had recovered from COVID-19. CDR3s include the opening cysteine and the closing phenylalanine or tryptophan. The D gene is left open where the match is weak. Rows may omit the clone size; those that give it use once, few, many or a size class.

j_call,clone_size,v_call,d_call,cdr3_nt,cdr3_aa
TRBJ1-4,.,TRBV5-1,.,TGCGCCAGCAGCTTGGCTCCAGGGGTGATAAATGAAAAACTGTTTTTT,CASSLAPGVINEKLFF
TRBJ2-3,.,TRBV29-1,.,TGCAGCGTTGAAGGTACGACAGGACCTAGCACAGATACGCAGTATTTT,CSVEGTTGPSTDTQYF
TRBJ2-1,.,TRBV27,TRBD2,TGTGCCAGCAGTTCAGGACTAGCGGGAGGGGGGGTCGATGAGCAGTTCTTC,CASSSGLAGGGVDEQFF
TRBJ2-1,.,TRBV6-5,.,TGTGCCAGCAGACACGACTACAATGAGCAGTTCTTC,CASRHDYNEQFF
TRBJ1-6,.,TRBV18,.,TGTGCCAGCTCACCGTCTACGGGCTCCTATAATTCACCCCTCCACTTT,CASSPSTGSYNSPLHF
TRBJ1-5,.,TRBV6-5,.,TGTGCCAGCAACACAGGGTTTAATCAGCCCCAGCATTTT,CASNTGFNQPQHF
TRBJ2-1,.,TRBV18,.,TGTGCCAGCTCACCAGATCACCCCCTCAGTGAGCAGTTCTTC,CASSPDHPLSEQFF
TRBJ2-3,.,TRBV11-3,.,TGTGCCAGCAGCGAGGCGGTAACAGATACGCAGTATTTT,CASSEAVTDTQYF
TRBJ2-6,medium-sized,TRBV4-3,TRBD1,TGCGCCAGCAGCCGGGACAGGGGATCTGGGGCCAACGTCCTGACTTTC,CASSRDRGSGANVLTF
TRBJ1-2,.,TRBV12-3/TRBV12-4,.,TGTGCCAGCAGTTTAGGGACACCCAGTGGCTACACCTTC,CASSLGTPSGYTF